This record concerns one TCR beta chain sequence. No antigen is known for it. This specimen belongs to a study of blood T cells in healthy people across ages. In the study overall: Capturing about one barcoded beta molecule per two T cells was achieved by template switching.

Germline values: CDR1 SEHNR, CDR2 FQNEAQ (reference sequence). Trimming removed 8 bases at V and 2 bases at J, with 14 bases between. There are 14 residues in the CDR3. PCR was performed a second time for roughly 6 to 12 cycles using a sample-barcoded 5' primer and a J-beta primer mix. One entry per CDR3 protein, called by TCRdb with MiXCR from the 5' RACE reads. The data show around 1.5 million distinct CDR3 sequences, 30% to 40% seen once. Study-wide results and caveats: Percentage of naive T cells showed a strong correlation with TCR beta diversity. Both naive CD4+ cell counts and diversity were greater in long-lived donors than in aged donors. It was not known whether donors were CMV positive (a possible confounder of expanded clonotype changes).

This rearrangement joins TRBV7-9 to TRBJ2-3; D uncertain. The source is a woman aged 25-40 years in good health. Sequencing was done on a sample of blood. The CDR3 reads CASDALEATDTQYF. The CDR3 DNA sequence: TGTGCCAGCGACGCCCTAGAAGCCACAGATACGCAGTATTTT.